This T cell receptor (beta chain) emerged from a study of T-cell memory formation after mild COVID-19. Study results and limitations: The pre-infection memory compartment contained some responding clones, suggesting cross-reactive memory joined.

In this sample, this clonotype turned up a few times. Its cognate antigen is unknown. UMIs and sample barcodes were carried by the TCR alpha and TCR beta cDNA libraries that 5'RACE produced using constant-segment primers. TCRdb ran MiXCR on the 5' RACE reads and lists one entry per CDR3 protein. The top ten clones hold more than 10% of a sample with fewer than 700,000 distinct CDR3 sequences, approximately 18% of them seen once. Germline V gene lookup returns CDR1 SGHVS and CDR2 FNYEAQ. V dropped 5 bases and J dropped 8; count of bases not matched to a gene: 11. The CDR3 has 15 amino acids. Sequences were obtained from PBMCs or a T cell subset sorted from them (not recorded which). This TCR was sampled from an adult woman who had mild COVID-19 (a few samples of this study predate the infection). Cell type and time point are not known. This sequence joins TRBV7-6 and TRBJ2-2; 7 bases map to TRBD2. The CDR3 DNA reads as TGTGCCAGCAGCAACGTAGCGGGCGGGAGTGGGGAGCTGTTTTTT. Encoded protein: CASSNVAGGSGELFF.